This entry concerns a single T cell receptor (beta chain). What it binds is unknown. Cyclophosphamide on days +3 and +4 followed busulfan-fludarabine conditioning and a marrow graft. Only in-frame clones appear in the TCRdb table, and some are missing; sequencing was by immunoSEQ multiplex PCR. The sample comprises 1,600 or so clones, 70% to 75% of which are singletons, and 13% to 15% rests with the top ten. The sample is drawn from a study of T cells after posttransplantation cyclophosphamide. The study's findings and limits: Tissue-infiltrating T cells from skin or gut overlapped little with blood T cells.

Germline lookup yields CDR1 SNHLY and CDR2 FYNNEI. CDR3 length: 16 residues. V shed 4 bases and J 7 bases; nucleotides not matched to a gene: 10. The chain employs TRBV2 and TRBJ1-6; TRBD1 agrees at 7 bases. The sample consisted of CD4+ T cells sorted from blood, taken after allogeneic stem cell transplant with posttransplant cyclophosphamide. The sequence was obtained from a female patient in her 60s who received an allogeneic stem cell transplant from a related donor and was CMV-positive. The graft donor may be the source of some T cells. CDR3 amino acids: CASSGQGGSGNSPLHF. DNA of the CDR3: TGTGCCAGCAGTGGACAGGGTGGGAGTGGGAATTCACCCCTCCACTTT.